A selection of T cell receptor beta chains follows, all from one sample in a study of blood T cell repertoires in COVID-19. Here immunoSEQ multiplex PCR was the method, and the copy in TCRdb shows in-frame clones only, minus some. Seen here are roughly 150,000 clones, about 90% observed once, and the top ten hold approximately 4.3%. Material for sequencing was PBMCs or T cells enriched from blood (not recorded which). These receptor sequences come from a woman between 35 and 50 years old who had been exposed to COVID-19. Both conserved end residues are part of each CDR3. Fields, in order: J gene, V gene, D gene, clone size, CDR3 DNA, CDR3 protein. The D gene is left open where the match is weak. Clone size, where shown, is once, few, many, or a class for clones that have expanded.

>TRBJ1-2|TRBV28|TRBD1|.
TGTGCCAGCAGTTTTTCAGGGGGCGCGGTTGGCTACACCTTC
CASSFSGGAVGYTF
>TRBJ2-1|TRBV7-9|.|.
TGTGCCAGCAGCTCACAGGGTCCCCTCGAAAATGAGCAGTTCTTC
CASSSQGPLENEQFF
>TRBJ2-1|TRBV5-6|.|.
TGTGCCAGCAGCTTGGTCAGGAACCATGAGCAGTTCTTC
CASSLVRNHEQFF
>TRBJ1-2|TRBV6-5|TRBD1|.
TGTGCCAGCATCAGAAGGACAGGGGACGGCTACACCTTC
CASIRRTGDGYTF
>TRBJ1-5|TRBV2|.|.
TGTGCCAGCAGTGAATTGAGGCTGGGCAATCAGCCCCAGCATTTT
CASSELRLGNQPQHF
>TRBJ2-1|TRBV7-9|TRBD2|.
TGTGCCAGCAGCTTAGCGAAAGCGGGGGGGTACAATGAGCAGTTCTTC
CASSLAKAGGYNEQFF
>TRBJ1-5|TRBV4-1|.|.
TGCGCCAGCAGCGAAGAGCCCACGGTCCCTGGTCAGCCCCAGCATTTT
CASSEEPTVPGQPQHF
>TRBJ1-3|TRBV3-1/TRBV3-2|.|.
TGTGCCAGCAGCCAACAGGGTAAAGGAAACACCATATATTTT
CASSQQGKGNTIYF
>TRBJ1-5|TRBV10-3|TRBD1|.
TGTGCCATCAGTGAGACGGGGACAGGGGGCAATCAGCCCCAGCATTTT
CAISETGTGGNQPQHF
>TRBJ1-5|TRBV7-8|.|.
TGTGCCAGCAGCGTAGGACAGCACCAGCCCCAGCATTTT
CASSVGQHQPQHF
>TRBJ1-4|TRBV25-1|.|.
TGTGCCAGCAGTACCCTTGGGGGGTCAACTAATGAAAAACTGTTTTTT
CASSTLGGSTNEKLFF
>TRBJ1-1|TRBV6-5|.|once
TGTGCCAGCGGCAGGAACACTGAAGCTTTCTTT
CASGRNTEAFF
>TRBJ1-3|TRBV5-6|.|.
TGTGCCAGCAGATACAGGTTTACTGGAAACACCATATATTTT
CASRYRFTGNTIYF
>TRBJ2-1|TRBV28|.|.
TGTGCCAGCAGAACAGACAGTCAGAATGAGCAGTTCTTC
CASRTDSQNEQFF
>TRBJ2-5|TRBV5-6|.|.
TGTGCCAGCAGCTTAAGTCAAGCGAGACAGACCCAGTACTTC
CASSLSQARQTQYF
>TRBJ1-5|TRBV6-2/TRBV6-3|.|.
TGTGCCAGCAGCTGGACGGGAAATCAGCCCCAGCATTTT
CASSWTGNQPQHF
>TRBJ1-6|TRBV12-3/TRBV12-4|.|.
TGTGCCAGCAGTTCCCGCGCATCACCCCTCCACTTT
CASSSRASPLHF
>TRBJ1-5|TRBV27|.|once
TGTGCCAGCAGCTCCGGGGGGCCTCCCGGCAATCAGCCCCAGCATTTT
CASSSGGPPGNQPQHF
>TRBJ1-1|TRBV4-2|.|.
TGTGCCAGCAACCACAGGGAGGGTGAAGCTTTCTTT
CASNHREGEAFF
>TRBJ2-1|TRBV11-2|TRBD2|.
TGTGCCAGCAGCTTAGTTGCGACTAGCGTCGATGAGCAGTTCTTC
CASSLVATSVDEQFF